The sequence of this TCR beta chain was determined in a study of metastatic and nonmetastatic thyroid tumors. None of the patients had undergone any treatment ahead of thyroid surgery. TCRdb redid the clone calls on the PCR reads using MiXCR. The data show fewer than 15,000 clones, around 23% seen once. CDR1 is SGHAT, CDR2 FQNNGV, per germline. This CDR3 has 18 amino acids. With V trimmed by 5 bases and J by 6 bases, 13 bases remained unmatched. The V and J genes are TRBV11-2 and TRBJ2-2; 12 bases are shared with TRBD1. The clonotype originates from a female donor with papillary thyroid cancer or a benign thyroid nodule (not recorded which). Some clones in this sample may be carry-over from other donors' samples. Input material: blood. Here the CDR3 reads CASSPTPGTGGISGELFF. CDR3 coding DNA: TGTGCCAGCAGCCCCACTCCCGGGACAGGGGGCATCTCCGGGGAGCTGTTTTTT.